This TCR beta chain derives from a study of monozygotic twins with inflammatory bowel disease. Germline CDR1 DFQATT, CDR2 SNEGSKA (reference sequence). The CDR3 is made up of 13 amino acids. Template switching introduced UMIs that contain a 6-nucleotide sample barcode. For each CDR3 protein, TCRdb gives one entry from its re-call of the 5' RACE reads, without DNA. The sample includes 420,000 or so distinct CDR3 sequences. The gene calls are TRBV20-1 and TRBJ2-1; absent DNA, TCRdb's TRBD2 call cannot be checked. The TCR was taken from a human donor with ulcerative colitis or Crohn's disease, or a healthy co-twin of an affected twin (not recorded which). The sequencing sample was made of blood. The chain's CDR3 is CSCLAGGYNEQFF.